A single sample gave rise to the 17 T cell receptor beta chains below, sequenced in a study of T cell responses to AZD1222 COVID-19 vaccine. The method was immunoSEQ multiplex PCR; TCRdb's version includes in-frame clones alone and lacks a portion of them. There are 90,000 to 110,000 clones in the sample; roughly 90% occur only once, and 2% to 3% lies in the top ten. The sequencing used peripheral blood, collected on day 0 of AZD1222 vaccination. These receptors all come from an adult in good health.

The chain is built from TRBV7-6 and TRBJ1-3; TRBD1 might be the D (5 bases). The germline V and J ends were trimmed by 6 bases and 0 bases, with 12 bases remaining between them. Germline lookup yields CDR1 SGHVS and CDR2 FNYEAQ. The CDR3 spans 15 residues. In DNA, the CDR3 is TGTGCCAGCAGAGACACCGGGGCCTCTGGAAACACCATATATTTT. As protein: CASRDTGASGNTIYF.

The rearrangement joins TRBV9 to TRBJ2-2; 10 nucleotides align to TRBD1. This CDR3 has 15 amino acids. Germline V CDR1 and CDR2: SGDLS, YYNGEE. V was pared by 3 bases and J by 4 bases, with 3 bases of the junction left unmatched. The CDR3 nucleotides read TGTGCCAGCAGCGGGCGGGACAGGGGCACCGGGGAGCTGTTTTTT. Its protein is CASSGRDRGTGELFF.

In DNA form, the CDR3 reads TGTGCCAGTAGTCCGGGGACGGGGAGCTCCTACGAGCAGTACTTC. It encodes CASSPGTGSSYEQYF. The chain links TRBV19 to TRBJ2-7, with D perhaps matching TRBD1 or TRBD2 (5 bases each). V was shortened by 5 bases and J by 0 bases, with 14 bases between the two germline ends. The CDR3 covers 15 residues. Germline loops: CDR1 LNHDA, CDR2 SQIVND (reference sequence).

The chain couples TRBV5-1 to TRBJ2-7; D might be TRBD1 (5 bases). The V end lost 0 bases, the J end lost 3 bases, and 10 bases lay between the germline ends. Germline CDR1 SGHRS, CDR2 YFSETQ. CDR3 size: 14 residues. CDR3 coding DNA: TGCGCCAGCAGCTTGGGGGGCATAGACTACGAGCAGTACTTC. Protein product: CASSLGGIDYEQYF. The whole variable domain, remainder taken from reference TRBV5-1 and TRBJ2-7, is KAGVTQTPRYLIKTRGQQVTLSCSPISGHRSVSWYQQTPGQGLQFLFEYFSETQRNKGNFPGRFSGRQFSNSRSEMNVSTLELGDSALYLCASSLGGIDYEQYFGPGTRLTVT.

The chain joins TRBV7-9 to TRBJ1-4; D is unresolved. Germline CDR1 SEHNR, CDR2 FQNEAQ (reference sequence). Trimming cost V 3 bases and J 0 bases, with 11 bases left between them. The CDR3 length is 16 residues. CDR3 in amino acids: CASSFIVVSTNEKLFF. The DNA of the CDR3 is TGTGCCAGCAGCTTCATTGTGGTTTCAACTAATGAAAAACTGTTTTTT.

This chain uses TRBV6-4 with TRBJ2-1, with TRBD2 matching over 9 bases. The CDR3 spans 16 residues. The trim removed 3 bases at V and 5 bases at J, leaving 8 bases unmatched. Germline lookup yields CDR1 MRHNA and CDR2 SNTAGT. This CDR3 is CASSEVGGGGNNEQFF. The CDR3 DNA follows: TGTGCCAGCAGTGAGGTTGGCGGGGGGGGAAACAATGAGCAGTTCTTC.

The gene calls are TRBV11-3 and TRBJ1-1; D gene unclear. The CDR3 contains 13 residues. Germline-derived CDR1 and CDR2 are SGHNT and YENEEA. V lost 2 bases to trimming and J lost 3 bases, with 7 bases between them. The CDR3 spells CASSLLEDTEAFF. CDR3 DNA: TGTGCCAGCAGCTTACTGGAGGACACTGAAGCTTTCTTT.

The chain uses TRBV28 and TRBJ1-2; D remains unclear. Germline values: CDR1 MDHEN, CDR2 SYDVKM. The CDR3 has 13 residues. V was pared by 5 bases and J by 2 bases, with 9 bases between. The DNA for the CDR3 is TGTGCCAGCAGTACCTACGGCAACTATGGCTACACCTTC. Protein sequence: CASSTYGNYGYTF.

The rearrangement joins TRBV2 to TRBJ1-4, with D maybe TRBD1 (5 bases). The V gene's germline CDR1 is SNHLY and CDR2 FYNNEI. There are 13 residues in the CDR3. The V gene lost 8 bases and the J gene lost 5 bases, with 12 bases spanning the gap. DNA for the CDR3: TGTGCCAGCGGGTGGGAGGGGAATGAAAAACTGTTTTTT. This sequence encodes CASGWEGNEKLFF.

V usage is TRBV12-3 or TRBV12-4 and J usage is TRBJ1-2, with TRBD1 as a possible D gene (6 bases). The CDR3 sequence is 13 residues long. Trimming left V 6 bases short and J 5 bases short, with 13 bases between. Here the CDR3 reads CASSVGGAYGYTF. CDR3 DNA: TGTGCCAGCAGCGTGGGGGGGGCGTATGGCTACACCTTC.

J is TRBJ2-2 and V is TRBV10-2; 9 bases are shared with TRBD2. CDR1 is WSHSY, CDR2 SAAADI, per germline. Losses at the gene ends were 8 bases for V and 8 bases for J; bases not matched to a gene: 9. CDR3 length equals 14 residues. CDR3 nucleotide sequence: TGCGCCAGCTCTCTAGCGGGGATTGAAGGGGAGCTGTTTTTT. This codes for CASSLAGIEGELFF.

The chain uses TRBV11-3 and TRBJ2-7; perhaps TRBD1 as D (6 bases). V was cut by 7 bases and J by 0 bases, with 16 bases left in between. Germline V gene sequence: CDR1 SGHNT, CDR2 YENEEA. The CDR3 runs 15 residues. The CDR3 reads CASTLSTGSSYEQYF. DNA of the CDR3: TGTGCCAGCACCCTTAGTACAGGGAGCTCCTACGAGCAGTACTTC. The full variable domain, in which reference TRBV11-3 and TRBJ2-7 provide the parts outside the CDR3, is EAGVVQSPRYKIIEKKQPVAFWCNPISGHNTLYWYLQNLGQGPELLIRYENEEAVDDSQLPKDRFSAERLKGVDSTLKIQPAELGDSAVYLCASTLSTGSSYEQYFGPGTRLTVT.

V usage is TRBV5-1 and J usage is TRBJ1-5; perhaps TRBD1 as D (6 bases). Looked up from germline, CDR1 is SGHRS and CDR2 is YFSETQ. Trimming left V 4 bases short and J 4 bases short, with 15 bases between. The CDR3 extends over 15 amino acids. CDR3 sequence reads: CASSPEQGMNQPQHF. As DNA, the CDR3 is TGCGCCAGCAGCCCGGAACAGGGTATGAATCAGCCCCAGCATTTT.

This clone has only one observation. CDR3 DNA sequence: TGCGCCAGCAGCTTGCCGGGACAGGGGGACAACGAGCAGTACTTC. Amino acids: CASSLPGQGDNEQYF. The V call is TRBV5-1, the J call TRBJ2-7, with 11 nucleotides matching TRBD1. CDR3 length: 15 amino acids. J gave up 5 bases and V 1 base, and 5 bases lay outside the gene matches. The germline CDR1 and CDR2 sequences are SGHRS and YFSETQ.

This clone was picked up one time. The chain joins TRBV20-1 to TRBJ2-1; D is perhaps TRBD2 (5 bases). The ends were cut back, 3 bases at V and 2 bases at J, with 11 bases in the middle. The CDR3 length is 14 residues. Germline V lookup: CDR1 DFQATT, CDR2 SNEGSKA (reference sequence). The chain's CDR3 is CSASSKRPYNEQFF. DNA for the CDR3: TGCAGTGCTAGTTCGAAGCGGCCCTACAATGAGCAGTTCTTC.

The chain couples TRBV28 to TRBJ2-5; 7 bases align to TRBD1. With 8 bases clipped from V and 2 bases from J, the junction kept 8 bases outside the gene matches. CDR3 length equals 14 residues. Germline values: CDR1 MDHEN, CDR2 SYDVKM. The CDR3 region has the DNA TGTGCCAGCCTAACCCCGGGACAGCAAGAGACCCAGTACTTC. The encoded protein is CASLTPGQQETQYF. The variable domain in full, with the rest retrieved from reference TRBV28 and TRBJ2-5, is DVKVTQSSRYLVKRTGEKVFLECVQDMDHENMFWYRQDPGLGLRLIYFSYDVKMKEKGDIPEGYSVSREKKERFSLILESASTNQTSMYLCASLTPGQQETQYFGPGTRLLVL.

J is TRBJ2-2 and V is TRBV15; D call uncertain. V lost 3 bases to trimming and J lost 4 bases, with 9 bases between them. Germline V gene data show CDR1 as LNHNV and CDR2 as YYDKDF (reference sequence). This CDR3 spans 14 amino acids. CDR3 loop: CATSSVRSTGELFF. Here the CDR3 DNA reads TGTGCCACCAGCAGTGTCAGATCCACCGGGGAGCTGTTTTTT.